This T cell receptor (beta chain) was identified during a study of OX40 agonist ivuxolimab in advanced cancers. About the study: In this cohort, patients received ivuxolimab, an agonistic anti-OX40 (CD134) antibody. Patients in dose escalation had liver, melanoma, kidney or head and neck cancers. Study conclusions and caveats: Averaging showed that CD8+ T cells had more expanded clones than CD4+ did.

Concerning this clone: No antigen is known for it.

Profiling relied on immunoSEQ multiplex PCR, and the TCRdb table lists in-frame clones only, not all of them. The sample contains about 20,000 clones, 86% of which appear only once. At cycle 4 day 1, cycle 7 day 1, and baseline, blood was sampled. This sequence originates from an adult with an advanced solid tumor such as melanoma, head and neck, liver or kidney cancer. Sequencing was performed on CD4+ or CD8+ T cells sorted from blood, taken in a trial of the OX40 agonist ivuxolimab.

The CDR3 reads CASSLSGRGSRYTDTQYF. The CDR3 coding sequence is TGTGCCAGCAGTTTATCGGGGAGGGGGTCTCGCTACACAGATACGCAGTATTTT. This sequence joins TRBV27 and TRBJ2-3; a weak D match, TRBD2 (7 bases). Trimming removed 0 bases from V and 2 bases from J, with 18 bases in between. The CDR3 spans 18 residues. CDR1 MNHEY and CDR2 SMNVEV come from the germline V gene (reference sequence).